This T cell receptor beta chain comes out of a study of shared clonotypes between healthy human individuals (TCRdb year 2020). Study-level background: A couple of women and a few men aged 18 to 49 years were included in the cohort. Libraries were prepared and TCR repertoires were sequenced by different laboratories using diverse techniques, in order to increase sequencing depth and limit assay-specific biases. To estimate repertoire size and how much clonotype sharing occurs between individuals, the study deeply sequenced the blood TCR repertoires of about five healthy adults. Each donor's leukapheresis produced roughly between roughly 0.85 and 9.5 billion PBMCs. For each donor, CD4 naive and CD4 memory were each given three plates, CD8 naive was given two plates, and CD8 memory was given one plate.

Details on this clone: The antigen it recognizes is unknown. No base quality information exists; no much larger clone differs at one position.

CD8 naive samples consisted of CD45RO-negative cells that were positively selected for CCR7, yielding a CD45RA+CCR7+ population without TemRA cells. Donors were healthy HIV-negative adults with no recently reported acute infections or vaccinations. All donors were Caucasian adults living in Nashville, Tennessee, USA. After blood collection by leukapheresis, PBMCs were isolated using Ficoll-Histopaque density gradient centrifugation and then cryopreserved in the vapor phase of liquid nitrogen. Analytical flow cytometry was used to check the purity and quantity of every magnetically sorted T cell population. From each sorted fraction, genomic DNA was isolated and quantified by UV absorbance on a Nanodrop 2000c. Using the deep immunoSEQ assay, multiplex PCR amplified TCR CDR3 regions from genomic DNA. Extracted genomic DNA from each cell subset was distributed evenly across all wells of several immunoSEQ 96-well plates, and each plate was treated as a replicate. For sorted subsets, about 200 ng genomic DNA, equal to some 30,000 T cell genomes, was loaded into each replicate PCR. The purified libraries were quantified using a Qubit 3.0 fluorometer, sized with a Bioanalyzer 2100, and then quantified again using the KAPA Library Quantification kit. Each immunoSEQ 96-well plate was sequenced on its own single-read 150-cycle Illumina NextSeq 550 flow cell. From the authors' description of their analysis: Because only junctional sequences without quality scores were contained in the immunoSEQ output, filtering matching that applied to full-length reads could not be performed. To assign V/J genes and CDR3, sequences were annotated against IMGT germline references using PyIR, a Python wrapper for IgBLAST v1.9. Any read was removed if the V/J assignment was weak (E-value above 1e-6), the CDR3 was missing, or the read contained stop codons, out-of-frame junctions, or ambiguous translated residues. A V3J clonotype was defined by an identical inferred V gene, J gene, and CDR3 amino acid sequence. To compute the percentage overlap between repertoires, the number of shared unique clonotypes was divided by the size of the smaller repertoire. Richness of each repertoire was evaluated using RTK rarefaction, the Chao1 estimator, and Recon v2.1 estimates of unobserved clonotypes. OLGA was used to compute generation probabilities for all TCRbeta clonotypes that the gDNA method yielded from a handful of donors. The table was pulled from immuneACCESS by TCRdb, which kept in-frame rearrangements only. Such tables lose some clones; where checked, under half of the loss comes from unresolved V genes, and the rest has no known cause. V and J calls and clone size are those listed in that table; D and trimming were worked out from the DNA. Within this sample are around 2.1 million clones, with under 95% of them counted one time only. The ten largest clonotypes hold more than 1.5% of the sample.

The germline V gene encodes CDR1 SGDLS and CDR2 YYNGEE. V and J are truncated by 2 bases and 5 bases respectively, leaving an intervening sequence of 7 bases. The cysteine opens and the phenylalanine closes a CDR3 of 13 amino acids. Just the 39-base CDR3 DNA is kept, in frame starting at base 1. General study outcomes and caveats: Naive subsets generally had larger estimated clonotype richness than memory subsets did. Because the study included only a small number of donors, the genetic and exposure-history diversity represented was limited. Sampling was restricted to blood, and TCR repertoires in tissues likely differ from the TCR repertoires found in blood. Compared with non-shared clonotypes, clonotypes shared by all four sorted-subset donors had higher generation probabilities. Even with the large sequencing depth, rarefaction of the sorted-subset datasets indicated that sequencing was incomplete. Pairwise subsampling indicated that sequencing depth was expected to affect the degree of clonotype sharing among donors. Across a handful of donors, around 5% of naive CD4, around 3.5% of naive CD8, around 2.5% of memory CD4, and 0.4% of memory CD8 clonotypes were shared.

This sequence originates from a man aged 18 to 29 in good health. Some clones in this sample may be carry-over from other donors' samples. Source material: naive CD8+ T cells from PBMCs. In the paper's terms, the cell subset or site label means: CD45RA+CCR7+. The chain uses TRBV9 and TRBJ2-2; the D gene identity is not certain. CDR3 sequence: CASSVPITGELFF. The DNA sequence follows: TGTGCCAGCAGCGTCCCCATAACCGGGGAGCTGTTTTTT.